The rows below give T cell receptor beta chains drawn from one sample of a study of CD8 T cells in Susac syndrome. TCRdb re-called the immunoSEQ multiplex PCR reads through MiXCR, storing one row per CDR3 protein. In the table there are 250,000 to 350,000 distinct CDR3 sequences, around 92% of which are singletons. Material: CD4+ T cells from PBMCs. These receptors all stem from a human donor with multiple sclerosis. CDR3s include the opening cysteine and the closing phenylalanine or tryptophan. D genes are given only for firm matches. The size field is filled for only some rows; it gives once, few, many or a size class.

V,D,J,size,DNA,CDR3
TRBV6-5,NA,TRBJ2-7,NA,TGTGCCAGCGGTGGACGGGAGTCCTACGAGCAGTACTTC,CASGGRESYEQYF
TRBV7-9,NA,TRBJ2-7,NA,TGTGCCAGCAGCAAACAGGGACACGAGCAGTACTTC,CASSKQGHEQYF
TRBV20-1,TRBD2,TRBJ2-1,NA,TGCAGTGCTCCGGGACCGGGGGGGAATGGGCAGTTCTTC,CSAPGPGGNGQFF
TRBV7-2,NA,TRBJ1-1,NA,TGTGCCAGCAGCTCAAGGGGGGGACTTGAAGCTTTCTTT,CASSSRGGLEAFF
TRBV9,NA,TRBJ2-6,NA,TGTGCCAGCAGCGTACTAGGCGCCAGCTCTGGGGCCAACGTCCTGACTTTC,CASSVLGASSGANVLTF
TRBV27,NA,TRBJ1-6,NA,TGTGCCAGCAGTGCTGGACGTAGACGTAATTCACCCCTCCACTTT,CASSAGRRRNSPLHF
TRBV20-1,TRBD1,TRBJ2-7,NA,TGCAGTGCTAGAGGGCTCCGGGACAGGGTGTACGAGCAGTACTTC,CSARGLRDRVYEQYF
TRBV11-2,NA,TRBJ2-7,NA,TGTGCCAGCAGCTTAGCCCATGGGGGCTACGAGCAGTACTTC,CASSLAHGGYEQYF
TRBV7-2,TRBD2,TRBJ2-1,NA,TGTGCCAGCAGCCCGGACCGGGGGGGCTACAATGAGCAGTTCTTC,CASSPDRGGYNEQFF
TRBV6-1,TRBD2,TRBJ2-7,NA,TGTGCCAGCAGGAGGGAGGGACCTACCTACGAGCAGTACTTC,CASRREGPTYEQYF
TRBV5-1,TRBD1,TRBJ1-5,once,TGCGCCAGCAGCTTGGCCCCGGGACAGGGTCAGCCCCAGCATTTT,CASSLAPGQGQPQHF
TRBV11-3,NA,TRBJ2-7,NA,TGTGCCAGCAGCTTAGGTCGCGAGCAGTACTTC,CASSLGREQYF
TRBV24-1,NA,TRBJ2-2,once,TGTGCCACCAAGAAGGGACAAGTAAGCGGGGAGCTGTTTTTT,CATKKGQVSGELFF
TRBV2,TRBD2,TRBJ2-3,NA,TGTGCCAGCAGTGCGTGGGCGGGGGTCGGAGATACGCAGTATTTT,CASSAWAGVGDTQYF